This entry features one T cell receptor (beta chain) sequence. Its target is unknown. This specimen belongs to a study of cytomegalovirus exposure and HLA in healthy donors. The approximately 120-subject validation cohort, separate from the roughly 670-subject first cohort, included the donors. The CDR3 extends over 13 amino acids. V lost 6 bases, J lost 3 bases, and 12 bases lay in between. CDR1 and CDR2 (germline): SNHLY, FYNNEI. Sequenced by immunoSEQ multiplex PCR; TCRdb stores in-frame clones only, minus some. The repertoire holds 200,000 or so clones, with around 88% as singletons. General study results and limits: The authors listed around 150 TCR beta chains as cytomegalovirus-associated.

The source is a woman under 30 in good health and CMV-seronegative. The chain is built from TRBV2 and TRBJ2-7; the D gene is possibly TRBD1 (6 bases). Sequencing was done on a sample of PBMCs. CDR3: CASRSDSSYEQYF. Here the CDR3 DNA reads TGTGCCAGCAGATCGGACAGCAGCTACGAGCAGTACTTC.